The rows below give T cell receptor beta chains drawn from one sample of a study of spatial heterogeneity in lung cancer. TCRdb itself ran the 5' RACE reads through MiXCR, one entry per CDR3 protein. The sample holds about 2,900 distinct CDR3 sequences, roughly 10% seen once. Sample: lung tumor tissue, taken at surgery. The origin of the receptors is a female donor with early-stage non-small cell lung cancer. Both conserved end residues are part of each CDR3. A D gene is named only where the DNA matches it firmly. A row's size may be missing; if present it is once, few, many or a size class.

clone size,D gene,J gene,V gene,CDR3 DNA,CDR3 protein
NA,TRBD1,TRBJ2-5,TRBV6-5,TGTGCCAGCAGTTCCGGACAGGGGGAGACCCAGTACTTC,CASSSGQGETQYF
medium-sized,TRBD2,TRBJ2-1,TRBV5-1,TGCGCCAGCAGCTCCCGGGGGGGATCCTACAATGAGCAGTTCTTC,CASSSRGGSYNEQFF
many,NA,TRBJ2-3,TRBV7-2,TGTGCCAGCAGCCGAACGGGCACAGATACGCAGTATTTT,CASSRTGTDTQYF
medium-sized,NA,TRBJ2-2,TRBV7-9,TGTGCCAGCAGCCGGGACGGGCCCACCGGCGGGGAGCTGTTTTTT,CASSRDGPTGGELFF
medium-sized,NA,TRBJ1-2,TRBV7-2,TGTGCCAGCAGCTTGGGACATCAAGCTAACTATGGCTACACCTTC,CASSLGHQANYGYTF
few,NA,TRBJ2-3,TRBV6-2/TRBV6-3,TGTGCCAGCTCCTTACGAGAGGTTTCGACAGATACGCAGTATTTT,CASSLREVSTDTQYF
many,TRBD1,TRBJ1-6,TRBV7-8,TGTGCCAGCAGCTTAGCGGACAGGGCGAATTCACCCCTCCACTTT,CASSLADRANSPLHF
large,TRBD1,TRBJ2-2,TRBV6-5,TGTGCCAGCAGTTACCAAACAGGGGAAACCGGGGAGCTGTTTTTT,CASSYQTGETGELFF
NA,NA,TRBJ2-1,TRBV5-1,TGCGCCAGCAGCACGGTGGGCAATGAGCAGTTCTTC,CASSTVGNEQFF
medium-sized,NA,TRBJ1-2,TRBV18,TGTGCCAGCTCACCCGACTATGGCTACACCTTC,CASSPDYGYTF
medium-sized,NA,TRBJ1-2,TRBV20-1,TGCAGTGCTAGAGTGGTTGGAACTTCTTTCATTCCTAACTATGGCTACACCTTC,CSARVVGTSFIPNYGYTF
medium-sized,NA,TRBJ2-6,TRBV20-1,TGCAGTGCTAGAGTGCCCGGTGGCCCTGGGGCCAACGTCCTGACTTTC,CSARVPGGPGANVLTF
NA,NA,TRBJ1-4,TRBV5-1,TGCGCCAGCAGCTGGGACCAGGGAACTAATGAAAAACTGTTTTTT,CASSWDQGTNEKLFF
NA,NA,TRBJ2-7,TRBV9,TGTGCCAGCAGCCCTGGGACTCTCGGTACCTACGAGCAGTACTTC,CASSPGTLGTYEQYF
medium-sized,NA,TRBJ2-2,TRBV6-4,TGTGCCAGCAGTGGTTCGCCAGGCGGGGAGCTGTTTTTT,CASSGSPGGELFF
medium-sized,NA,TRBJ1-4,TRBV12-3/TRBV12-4,TGTGCCAGCAGTTTCAGTGGTTTTGAAAAACTGTTTTTT,CASSFSGFEKLFF
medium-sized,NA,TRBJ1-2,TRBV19,TGTGCCAGTAGTATCCCCCTCCGACAGGCGGGTTATGGCTACACCTTC,CASSIPLRQAGYGYTF
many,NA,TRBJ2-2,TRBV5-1,TGCACCAGCAGCTTACAGGGAAACACCGGGGAGCTGTTTTTT,CTSSLQGNTGELFF
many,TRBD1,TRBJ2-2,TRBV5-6,TGTGCCAGCAGCTTGAGACAGGGCCTGAGCACCGGGGAGCTGTTTTTT,CASSLRQGLSTGELFF
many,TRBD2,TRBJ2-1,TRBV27,TGTGCCAGCAGTTCCACCGGACTAGTTTACAATGAGCAGTTCTTC,CASSSTGLVYNEQFF
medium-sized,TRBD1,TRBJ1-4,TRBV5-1,TGCGCCAGCAGCTGGGGACAGGGTGTCAGTAATGAAAAACTGTTTTTT,CASSWGQGVSNEKLFF
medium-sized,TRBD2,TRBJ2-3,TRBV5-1,TGCGCCAGCAGCCTCAAGCGGGGGGGCCCAGATACGCAGTATTTT,CASSLKRGGPDTQYF
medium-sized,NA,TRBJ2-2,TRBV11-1,TGTGCCAGCAGCGGACGTAACAGGGACACCGGGGAGCTGTTTTTT,CASSGRNRDTGELFF
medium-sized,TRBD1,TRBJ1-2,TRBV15,TGTGCCACCAGCAGCGGACAGGGGGCATATGGCTACACCTTC,CATSSGQGAYGYTF
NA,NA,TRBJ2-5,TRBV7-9,TGTGCCAGCAGCCGAGGGGGGGATCCGCGAGAGACCCAGTACTTC,CASSRGGDPRETQYF
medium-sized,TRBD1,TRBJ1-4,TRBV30,TGTGCCGGACAGGGGAGGGGTGAAAAACTGTTTTTT,CAGQGRGEKLFF
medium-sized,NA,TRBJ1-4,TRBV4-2,TGTGCCAGCAGCCCAATGGGTGTTAGTGGGGAAAAACTGTTTTTT,CASSPMGVSGEKLFF
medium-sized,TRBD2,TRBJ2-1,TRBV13,TGTGCCAGCAGTGATTATAGCGGGGCCTACAATGAGCAGTTCTTC,CASSDYSGAYNEQFF
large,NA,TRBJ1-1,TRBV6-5,TGTGCCAGCCGGGGGGGGTCGAACACTGAAGCTTTCTTT,CASRGGSNTEAFF
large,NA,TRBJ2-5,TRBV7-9,TGTGCCAGCAGCAGAAGCTATGAGACCCAGTACTTC,CASSRSYETQYF
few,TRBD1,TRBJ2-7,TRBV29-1,TGCAGCGTTTTAACCGGGACAGGGGCCACCTACGAGCAGTACTTC,CSVLTGTGATYEQYF
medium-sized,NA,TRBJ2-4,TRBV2,TGTGCCAGCATCCCCGAGGGCGGAAACATTCAGTACTTC,CASIPEGGNIQYF
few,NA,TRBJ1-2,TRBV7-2,TGTGCCAGCAGCACACCACCGGGACGGCCCTTTGGCTACACCTTC,CASSTPPGRPFGYTF
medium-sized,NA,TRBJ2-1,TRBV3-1,TGTGCCAGCAGCCAAGAAGGCAGAGTCTACAATGAGCAGTTCTTC,CASSQEGRVYNEQFF
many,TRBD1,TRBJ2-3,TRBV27,TGTGCCAGCAGTTTGATGGGACAGGCCACAGATACGCAGTATTTT,CASSLMGQATDTQYF
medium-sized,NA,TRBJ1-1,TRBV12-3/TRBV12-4,TGTGCCAGCAGTTTATATTGGGATGATGAAGCTTTCTTT,CASSLYWDDEAFF
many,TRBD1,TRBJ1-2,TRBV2,TGTGCCAGCACCGAACGGGACAGATATGGCTACACCTTC,CASTERDRYGYTF
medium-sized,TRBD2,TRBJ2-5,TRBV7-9,TGTGCCAGCAGCTTAGATCGGGGGGAAGAGACCCAGTACTTC,CASSLDRGEETQYF
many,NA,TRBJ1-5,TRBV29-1,TGCAGCGTGGGCTCGGGGAGCAATCAGCCCCAGCATTTT,CSVGSGSNQPQHF